The sequence of this TCR beta chain was determined in a study of identical twins. This clonotype was picked up a small number of times. Its antigen is unidentified. Each CDR3 protein gets one entry after TCRdb re-called the 5' RACE reads with MiXCR. The sample holds about 530,000 distinct CDR3 sequences, around 15% seen once. V shed 3 bases and J 6 bases; nucleotides not matched to a gene: 7. There are 16 residues in the CDR3. Findings and caveats of the study: Models predicted too little out-of-frame TCR alpha sharing in monozygotic twins. Within beta out-of-frame sequences, the excess sharing observed between twins was weaker.

These sequences were also reported in another study, on yellow fever vaccine responses in identical twins.

Sequencing input: CD4+ T cells sorted from blood. The TCR comes from a woman aged 18-29 years in good health. The chain combines TRBV12-3 or TRBV12-4 with TRBJ2-1, with 11 nucleotides matching TRBD2. CDR3 sequence: CASSLRGLADFNEQFF. The CDR3 coding sequence is TGTGCCAGCAGTTTGAGGGGACTAGCGGATTTCAATGAGCAGTTCTTC.